The clone carrying this TCR beta chain has a handful of counts. Its antigen is undetermined. Stated treatment: roughly 10-day PBMC culture with coronavirus spike peptide pools or control peptides (ViraFEST assay). Once peptide pools had expanded antigen-specific T cells, ViraFEST sequenced TCRs. Following culture for over 9 days, CD4+ T cells were isolated by negative selection. The data are from a study of vaccination and CD4 T cells after COVID-19. The Oncomine TCR Beta short-read assay was applied to DNA of cultured CD4+ T cells. TCRdb re-called the PCR reads through MiXCR, storing one row per CDR3 protein. The repertoire consists of 15,000 to 18,000 distinct CDR3 sequences, with roughly 58% occurring once and the leading ten covering approximately 12%. Trimming took 0 bases from V and 5 from J, leaving 9 bases between them. Germline V gene data show CDR1 as SNHLY and CDR2 as FYNNEI. This CDR3 is 14 amino acids long.

The origin of this receptor is a human donor who had recovered from COVID-19. The V gene is TRBV2, the J gene TRBJ2-3; D might be TRBD1 (6 bases). The sequenced sample consisted of CD4+ T cells from blood, cultured in vitro. CDR3 in amino acids: CASSEAGRGDTQYF. CDR3 bases: TGTGCCAGCAGTGAAGCGGGCAGGGGAGATACGCAGTATTTT.